This entry describes one T cell receptor beta chain. The entry originates in a study of early T cells in non-severe SARS-CoV-2 infection. Study as a whole: The study sequenced bulk RNA from unsorted whole blood, with chains unpaired.

cDNA molecules, individually, were tagged with unique molecular identifiers. TCRdb fed the 5' RACE reads into MiXCR, producing one record per CDR3 protein. Of tens of thousands of distinct CDR3 sequences in the sample, 4% to 4.5% were seen once. The CDR3 contains 16 residues. Germline V gene sequence: CDR1 SEHNR, CDR2 FQNEAQ (reference sequence). The germline V and J ends were trimmed by 7 bases and 2 bases, with 19 bases remaining between them. Sequences were obtained from whole blood. The gene calls are TRBV7-9 and TRBJ2-3; TRBD1 is a possible D gene (6 bases). The receptor comes from an adult who was a healthcare worker with PCR-confirmed SARS-CoV-2 infection or an uninfected control (not recorded which). CDR3 sequence: CASTSTRTEDTDTQYF. CDR3 DNA: TGTGCCAGCACTTCTACCCGGACAGAAGACACAGATACGCAGTATTTT.